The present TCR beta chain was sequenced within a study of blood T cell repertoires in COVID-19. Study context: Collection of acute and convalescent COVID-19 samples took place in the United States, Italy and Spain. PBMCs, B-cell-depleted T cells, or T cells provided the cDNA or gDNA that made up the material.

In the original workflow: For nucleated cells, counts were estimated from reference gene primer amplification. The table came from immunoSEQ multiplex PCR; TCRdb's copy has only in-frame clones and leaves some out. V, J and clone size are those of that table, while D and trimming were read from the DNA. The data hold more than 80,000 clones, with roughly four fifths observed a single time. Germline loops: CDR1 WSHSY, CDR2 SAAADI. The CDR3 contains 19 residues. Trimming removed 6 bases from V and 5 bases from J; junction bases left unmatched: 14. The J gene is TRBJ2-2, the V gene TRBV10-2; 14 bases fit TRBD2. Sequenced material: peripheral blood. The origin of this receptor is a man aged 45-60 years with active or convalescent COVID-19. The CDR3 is CASRGFLRLAGGPTGELFF. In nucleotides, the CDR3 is TGCGCCAGCAGGGGTTTTTTGAGACTAGCGGGGGGGCCGACCGGGGAGCTGTTTTTT.